This TCR beta chain was sequenced for a study of blood T cell repertoires in COVID-19 (dated by TCRdb to about 2020). Notes on the research overall: Samples covering the acute and convalescent phases of COVID-19 were provided by collaborators in the United States, Italy and Spain. The repertoires were released in a freely available public database meant as a resource for research on the immune response to SARS-CoV-2. The prospective study material was composed of cDNA or gDNA derived from T cells, B-cell-depleted T cells, or PBMCs. The samples were drawn from the first 160 participants of the ongoing ImmuneRACE study and from more than 1,000 subjects provided by 6 global collaborators. Sample metadata almost always included a de-identified subject ID, COVID-19 status, age in years and sex. Subjects who had been exposed to COVID-19, were actively infected with it, or had recovered from it provided the deeply sampled blood TCRbeta repertoires that made up the dataset. HLA class I and class II types, where available, came from metadata supplied by the sample provider rather than from assay-based typing.

Participants in the prospective study were enrolled through a virtual design, were aged roughly 18 to 100 years, and lived in 20 to 30 United States geographic areas. In the prospective study, cohorts were assigned on the basis of participant-reported clinical history obtained from a screening survey and a study questionnaire. Recovered participants in ImmuneRACE Cohort 3 were defined by two consecutive negative NP/OP PCR tests, clearance by a healthcare professional, or resolution of symptoms. Mobile phlebotomists in the prospective study collected whole blood, serum and a nasopharyngeal or oropharyngeal swab from every participant. Additional blood draws and questionnaires over an approximately two-month period could optionally be provided by prospective study participants. Before DNA extraction, prospective study blood samples were shipped either frozen or at room temperature. TCRbeta CDR3 regions were amplified from genomic DNA by means of the immunoSEQ Assay, a bias-controlled multiplex PCR. The study's processing was this. The number of nucleated cells in each sample was estimated from the amplification of reference gene primers within the assay. To quantify the absolute abundance of each unique TCRbeta CDR3 rearrangement, sequence reads were collapsed and filtered. Productive Simpson clonality was computed per sample as the square root of Simpson's diversity index over productive rearrangements. As stored in TCRdb, this immuneACCESS dataset retains in-frame rearrangements with V and J assigned. A fraction of the clones does not appear; measured against another copy, unresolved V genes explain less than half of the discrepancy, and the remainder lacks a known reason. V and J calls and clone size are given by that table; D and trimming were obtained from the DNA. The sample records some 200,000 clones, 70% to 85% of which are singletons. In total, the top ten clones hold 15% to 20% of the sample.

Turning to this clone: The clone's antigen remains unknown. No much larger clone is present one base from it, and per-base qualities are unavailable.

Overall study outcomes, separate from this receptor: The amount of clinical and demographic metadata varied by source and participant and was provided uncurated.

Measured from the cysteine to the phenylalanine, the CDR3 is 14 residues long. Just the 42-base CDR3 DNA is kept, in frame starting at base 1. The germline V gene provides CDR1 KGHSH and CDR2 LQKENI. V is trimmed back by 5 bases and J by 7 bases, and the junction contains 6 bases that no gene match accounts for. The sequence was obtained from a woman in her forties or fifties who had recovered from COVID-19. The chain is made from TRBV18 and TRBJ2-2; 8 bases in between match TRBD1. The sample comprised PBMCs or T cells enriched from blood (not recorded which). At the DNA level, the sequence is TGTGCCAGCTCAGCCGACAGGGGTATCGGGGAGCTGTTTTTT. Translated, this gives CASSADRGIGELFF.